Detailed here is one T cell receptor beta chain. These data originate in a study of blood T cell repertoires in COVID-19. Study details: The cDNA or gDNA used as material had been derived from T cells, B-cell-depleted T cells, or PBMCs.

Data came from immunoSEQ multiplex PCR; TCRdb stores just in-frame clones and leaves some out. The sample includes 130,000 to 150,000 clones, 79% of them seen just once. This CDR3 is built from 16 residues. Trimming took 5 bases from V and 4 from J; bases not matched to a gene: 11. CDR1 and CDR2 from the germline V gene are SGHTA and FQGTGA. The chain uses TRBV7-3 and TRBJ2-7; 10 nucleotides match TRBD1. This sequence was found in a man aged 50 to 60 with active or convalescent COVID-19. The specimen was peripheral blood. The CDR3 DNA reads TGTGCCAGCAGCCCGGGAGGACAGGGGGGTACTTACGAGCAGTACTTC. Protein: CASSPGGQGGTYEQYF.